One and the same sample provided the 4 T cell receptor beta chains below, sequenced in a study of OX40 agonist ivuxolimab in advanced cancers. The method was immunoSEQ multiplex PCR; TCRdb's version includes in-frame clones alone and lacks a portion of them. The data contain around 91,000 clones, roughly nine tenths of them singletons. The sample in question was CD4+ or CD8+ T cells sorted from blood, obtained in a trial of the OX40 agonist ivuxolimab. These receptors were taken from an adult with an advanced solid tumor such as melanoma, head and neck, liver or kidney cancer.

This clone has just a few counts. The V and J genes are TRBV6-6 and TRBJ2-7; TRBD1 matches at 11 bases. CDR3 size: 16 residues. Germline trimming cut 4 bases from V and 5 bases from J; bases unmatched to any gene: 10. Germline CDR1 and CDR2: MNHNY and SVGAGI (reference sequence). Here the CDR3 reads CASSSSGQGGINEQYV. CDR3 coding DNA: TGTGCCAGCAGTTCATCGGGACAGGGGGGCATCAACGAGCAGTACGTC.

The chain couples TRBV27 to TRBJ2-7; D call uncertain. The CDR3 runs to 12 residues. Trimming left V 7 bases short and J 3 bases short, with 10 bases between. Germline assignment: CDR1 MNHEY and CDR2 SMNVEV (reference sequence). The chain's CDR3 is CASTPTLYEQYV. DNA for the CDR3: TGTGCCAGCACTCCGACCCTCTACGAGCAGTACGTC.

The genes are TRBV28 and TRBJ2-7, with D hard to call. V dropped 6 bases and J dropped 1 base, with 13 bases sitting between them. The CDR3 contains 14 residues. Germline-derived CDR1 and CDR2 are MDHEN and SYDVKM. This CDR3 reads CASRSHPGSYEQYV. The CDR3 DNA reads as TGTGCCAGCAGGTCCCATCCCGGGTCCTACGAGCAGTACGTC.

This chain connects TRBV5-1 to TRBJ1-1; D is possibly TRBD1 (6 bases). Trimming cost V 2 bases and J 3 bases, with 14 bases left between them. CDR1 is SGHRS, CDR2 YFSETQ, per germline. The CDR3 extends over 15 amino acids. The DNA of the CDR3 is TGCGCCAGCAGCTTAGAGGGGGGGCCAGACACTGAAGCTTTCTTT. Translated: CASSLEGGPDTEAFF.